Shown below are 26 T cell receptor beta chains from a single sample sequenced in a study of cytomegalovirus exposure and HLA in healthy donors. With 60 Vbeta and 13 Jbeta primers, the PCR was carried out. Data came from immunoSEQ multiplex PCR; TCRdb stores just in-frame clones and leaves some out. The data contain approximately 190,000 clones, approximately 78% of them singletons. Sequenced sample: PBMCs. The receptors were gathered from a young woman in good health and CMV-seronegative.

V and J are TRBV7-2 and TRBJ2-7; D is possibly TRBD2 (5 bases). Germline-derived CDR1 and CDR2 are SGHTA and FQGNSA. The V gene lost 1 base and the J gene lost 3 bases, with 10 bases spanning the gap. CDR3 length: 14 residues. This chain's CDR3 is CASSLGGSLYEQYF. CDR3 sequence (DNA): TGTGCCAGCAGCTTAGGAGGGAGTCTCTACGAGCAGTACTTC. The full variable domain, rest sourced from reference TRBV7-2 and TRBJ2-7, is GAGVSQSPSNKVTEKGKDVELRCDPISGHTALYWYRQSLGQGLEFLIYFQGNSAPDKSGLPSDRFSAERTGGSVSTLTIQRTQQEDSAVYLCASSLGGSLYEQYFGPGTRLTVT.

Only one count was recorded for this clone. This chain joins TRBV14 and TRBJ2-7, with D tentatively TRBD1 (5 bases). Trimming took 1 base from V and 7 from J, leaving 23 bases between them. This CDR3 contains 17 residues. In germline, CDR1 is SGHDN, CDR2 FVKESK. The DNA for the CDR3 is TGTGCCAGCAGCCAAGTATCGCCAGGGCCTCAAAACAGAGAGCAGTACTTC. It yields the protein CASSQVSPGPQNREQYF.

The CDR3 here is CASSFTPGYEAFF. For the CDR3, the DNA is TGTGCCAGTAGTTTTACTCCGGGGTATGAAGCTTTCTTT. The rearrangement uses TRBV19 and TRBJ1-1, with no clear D. The length of the CDR3 is 13 residues. Looked up from germline, CDR1 is LNHDA and CDR2 is SQIVND (reference sequence). V was pared by 5 bases and J by 7 bases, with 14 bases between.

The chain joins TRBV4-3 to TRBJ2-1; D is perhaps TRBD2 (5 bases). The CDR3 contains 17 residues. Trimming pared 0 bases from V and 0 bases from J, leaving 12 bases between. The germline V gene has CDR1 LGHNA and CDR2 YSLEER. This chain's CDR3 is CASSQDESGSSYNEQFF. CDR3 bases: TGCGCCAGCAGCCAAGATGAAAGCGGAAGCTCCTACAATGAGCAGTTCTTC.

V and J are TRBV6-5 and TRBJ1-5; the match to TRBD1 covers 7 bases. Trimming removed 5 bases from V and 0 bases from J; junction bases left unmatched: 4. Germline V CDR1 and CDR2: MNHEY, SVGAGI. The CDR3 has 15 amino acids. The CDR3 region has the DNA TGTGCCAGCAGTCGCGAGGGGGCTAGCAATCAGCCCCAGCATTTT. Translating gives CASSREGASNQPQHF.

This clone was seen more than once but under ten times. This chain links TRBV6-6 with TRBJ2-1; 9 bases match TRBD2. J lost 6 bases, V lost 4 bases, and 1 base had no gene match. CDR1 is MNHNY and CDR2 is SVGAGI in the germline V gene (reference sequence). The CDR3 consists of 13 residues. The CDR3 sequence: CASSLLAGNEQFF. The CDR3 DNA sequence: TGTGCCAGCAGTTTACTAGCGGGCAATGAGCAGTTCTTC.

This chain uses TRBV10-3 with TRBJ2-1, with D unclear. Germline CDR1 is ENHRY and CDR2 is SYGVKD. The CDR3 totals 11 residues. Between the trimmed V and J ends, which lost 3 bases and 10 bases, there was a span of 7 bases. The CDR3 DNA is TGTGCCATCAGTGATCAGCGAGAGCAGTTCTTC. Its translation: CAISDQREQFF.

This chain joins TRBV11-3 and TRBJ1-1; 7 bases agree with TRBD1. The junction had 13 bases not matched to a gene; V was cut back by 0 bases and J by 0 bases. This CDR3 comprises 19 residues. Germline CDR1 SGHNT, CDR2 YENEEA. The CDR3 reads CASSLEDWGRGEMNTEAFF. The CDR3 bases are TGTGCCAGCAGCTTAGAAGATTGGGGCAGGGGGGAAATGAACACTGAAGCTTTCTTT.

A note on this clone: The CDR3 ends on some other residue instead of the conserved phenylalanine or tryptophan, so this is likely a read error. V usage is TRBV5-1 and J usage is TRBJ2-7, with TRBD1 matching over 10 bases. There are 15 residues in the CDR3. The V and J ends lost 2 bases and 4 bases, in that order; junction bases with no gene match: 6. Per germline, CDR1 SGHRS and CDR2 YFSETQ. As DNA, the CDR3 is TGCGCCAGCAGCTTTCGACAGGGGGCCCTATACGAGCAGTACCTC. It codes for CASSFRQGALYEQYL.

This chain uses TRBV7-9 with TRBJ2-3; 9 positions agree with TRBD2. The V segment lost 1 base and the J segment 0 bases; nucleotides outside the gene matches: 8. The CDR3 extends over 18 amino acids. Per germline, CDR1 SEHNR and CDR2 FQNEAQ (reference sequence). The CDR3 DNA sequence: TGTGCCAGCAGCTTAGTGAACTTAGCGGGAGCCAGCACAGATACGCAGTATTTT. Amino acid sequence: CASSLVNLAGASTDTQYF.

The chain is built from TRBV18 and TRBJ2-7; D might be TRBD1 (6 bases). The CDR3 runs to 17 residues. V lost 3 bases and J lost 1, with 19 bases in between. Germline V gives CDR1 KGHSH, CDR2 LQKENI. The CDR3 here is CASSPLNLGRGSYEQYF. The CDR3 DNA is TGTGCCAGCTCACCCTTAAATCTTGGCAGGGGATCCTACGAGCAGTACTTC.

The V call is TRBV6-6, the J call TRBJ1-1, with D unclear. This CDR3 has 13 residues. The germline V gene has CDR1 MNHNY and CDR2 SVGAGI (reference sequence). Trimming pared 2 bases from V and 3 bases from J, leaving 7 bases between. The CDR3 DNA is TGTGCCAGCAGTTACGAGTCGCACACTGAAGCTTTCTTT. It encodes CASSYESHTEAFF.

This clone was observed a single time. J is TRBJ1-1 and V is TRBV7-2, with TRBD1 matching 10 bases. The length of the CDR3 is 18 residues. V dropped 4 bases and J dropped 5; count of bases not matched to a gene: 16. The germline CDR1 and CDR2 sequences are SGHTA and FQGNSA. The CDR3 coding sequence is TGTGCCAGCAGCTCGAGACGCCGGGACAGGGGATCGGGAACTGAAGCTTTCTTT. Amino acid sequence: CASSSRRRDRGSGTEAFF. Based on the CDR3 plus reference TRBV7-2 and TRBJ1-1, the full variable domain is GAGVSQSPSNKVTEKGKDVELRCDPISGHTALYWYRQSLGQGLEFLIYFQGNSAPDKSGLPSDRFSAERTGGSVSTLTIQRTQQEDSAVYLCASSSRRRDRGSGTEAFFGQGTRLTVV.

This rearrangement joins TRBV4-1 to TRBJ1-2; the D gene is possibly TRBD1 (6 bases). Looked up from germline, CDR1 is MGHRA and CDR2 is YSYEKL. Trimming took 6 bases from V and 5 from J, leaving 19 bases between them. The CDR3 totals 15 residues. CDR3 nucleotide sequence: TGCGCCAGCAGGCCAATTGGGGGCCGCCTATATGGCTACACCTTC. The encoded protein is CASRPIGGRLYGYTF.

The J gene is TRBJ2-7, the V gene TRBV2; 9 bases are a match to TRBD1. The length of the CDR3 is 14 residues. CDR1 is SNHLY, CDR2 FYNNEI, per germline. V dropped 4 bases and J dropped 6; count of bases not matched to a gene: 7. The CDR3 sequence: CASSGGQGVGEQYV. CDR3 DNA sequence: TGTGCCAGCAGTGGGGGACAGGGAGTTGGCGAGCAGTACGTC.

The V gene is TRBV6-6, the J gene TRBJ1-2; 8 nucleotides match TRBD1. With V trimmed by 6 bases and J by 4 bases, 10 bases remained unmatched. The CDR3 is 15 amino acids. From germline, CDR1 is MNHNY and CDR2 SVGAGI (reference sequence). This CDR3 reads CASSNPGQEVYGYTF. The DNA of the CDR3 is TGTGCCAGCAGCAACCCGGGACAGGAGGTCTATGGCTACACCTTC.

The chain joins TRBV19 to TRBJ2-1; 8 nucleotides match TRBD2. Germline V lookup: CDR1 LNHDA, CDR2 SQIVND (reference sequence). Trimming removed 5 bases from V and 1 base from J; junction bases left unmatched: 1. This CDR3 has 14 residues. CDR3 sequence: CASSAGGSYNEQFF. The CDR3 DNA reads TGTGCCAGTAGTGCGGGAGGTTCCTACAATGAGCAGTTCTTC.

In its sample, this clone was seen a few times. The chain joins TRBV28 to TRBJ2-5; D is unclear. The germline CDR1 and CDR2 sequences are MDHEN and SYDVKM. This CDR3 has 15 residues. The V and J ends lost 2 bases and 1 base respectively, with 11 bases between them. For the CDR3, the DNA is TGTGCCAGCAGTTTAAGTAGCCGACGCCAAGAGACCCAGTACTTC. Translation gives CASSLSSRRQETQYF. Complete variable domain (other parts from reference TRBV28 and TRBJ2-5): DVKVTQSSRYLVKRTGEKVFLECVQDMDHENMFWYRQDPGLGLRLIYFSYDVKMKEKGDIPEGYSVSREKKERFSLILESASTNQTSMYLCASSLSSRRQETQYFGPGTRLLVL.

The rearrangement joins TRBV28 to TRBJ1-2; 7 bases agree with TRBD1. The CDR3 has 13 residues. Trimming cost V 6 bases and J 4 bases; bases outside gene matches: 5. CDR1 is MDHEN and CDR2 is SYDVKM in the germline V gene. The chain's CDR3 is CASRRDSSYGYTF. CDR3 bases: TGTGCCAGCAGGCGGGACAGTTCCTATGGCTACACCTTC.

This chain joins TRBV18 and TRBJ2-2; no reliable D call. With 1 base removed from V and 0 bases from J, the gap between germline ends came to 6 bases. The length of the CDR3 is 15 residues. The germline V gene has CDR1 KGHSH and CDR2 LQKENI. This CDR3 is CASSPRQANTGELFF. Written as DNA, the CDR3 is TGTGCCAGCTCACCACGGCAAGCGAACACCGGGGAGCTGTTTTTT. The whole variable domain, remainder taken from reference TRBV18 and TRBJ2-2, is NAGVMQNPRHLVRRRGQEARLRCSPMKGHSHVYWYRQLPEEGLKFMVYLQKENIIDESGMPKERFSAEFPKEGPSILRIQQVVRGDSAAYFCASSPRQANTGELFFGEGSRLTVL.

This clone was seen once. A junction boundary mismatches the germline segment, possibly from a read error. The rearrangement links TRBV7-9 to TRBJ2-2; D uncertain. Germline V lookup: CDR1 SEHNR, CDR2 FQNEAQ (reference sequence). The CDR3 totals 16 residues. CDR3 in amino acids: CSSSLGEYLSAGELFF. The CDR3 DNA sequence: TGTTCCAGCAGCTTAGGAGAGTATCTCAGCGCCGGGGAGCTGTTTTTT.

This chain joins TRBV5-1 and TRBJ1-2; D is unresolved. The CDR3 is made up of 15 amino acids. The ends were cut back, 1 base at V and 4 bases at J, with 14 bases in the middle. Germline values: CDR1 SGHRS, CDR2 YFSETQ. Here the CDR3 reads CASSLRHPVGYGYTF. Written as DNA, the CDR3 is TGCGCCAGCAGCTTGCGACATCCCGTAGGCTATGGCTACACCTTC.

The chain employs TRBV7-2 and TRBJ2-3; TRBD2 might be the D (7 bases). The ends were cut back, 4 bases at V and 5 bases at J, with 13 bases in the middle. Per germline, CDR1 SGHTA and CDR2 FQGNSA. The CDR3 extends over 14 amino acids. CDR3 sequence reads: CASSSGDYGDTQYF. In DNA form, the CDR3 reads TGTGCCAGCAGCTCAGGGGACTACGGAGATACGCAGTATTTT. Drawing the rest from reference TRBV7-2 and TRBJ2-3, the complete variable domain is GAGVSQSPSNKVTEKGKDVELRCDPISGHTALYWYRQSLGQGLEFLIYFQGNSAPDKSGLPSDRFSAERTGGSVSTLTIQRTQQEDSAVYLCASSSGDYGDTQYFGPGTRLTVL.

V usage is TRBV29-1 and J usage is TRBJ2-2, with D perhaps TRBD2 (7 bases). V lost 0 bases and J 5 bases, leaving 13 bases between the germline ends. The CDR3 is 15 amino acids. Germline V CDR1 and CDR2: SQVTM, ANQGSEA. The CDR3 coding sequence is TGCAGCGTTGAAGATCGGGGGGCGCGGACCGGGGAGCTGTTTTTT. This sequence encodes CSVEDRGARTGELFF.

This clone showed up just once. The CDR3 loop is CASSVHTGPGYGYTF. CDR3 nucleotides: TGTGCCAGCAGCGTCCACACAGGGCCGGGCTATGGCTACACCTTC. The chain uses TRBV9 and TRBJ1-2; D might be TRBD1 (6 bases). Per germline, CDR1 SGDLS and CDR2 YYNGEE. V lost 2 bases, J lost 4 bases, and 15 bases lay in between. CDR3 length: 15 residues.

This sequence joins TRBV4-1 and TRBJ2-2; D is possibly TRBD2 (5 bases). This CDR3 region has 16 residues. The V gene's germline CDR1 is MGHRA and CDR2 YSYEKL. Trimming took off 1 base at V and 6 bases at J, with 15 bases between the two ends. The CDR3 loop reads CASSQAPGSDSGELFF. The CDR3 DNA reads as TGCGCCAGCAGCCAAGCCCCCGGTTCGGACTCCGGGGAGCTGTTTTTT.